The T cell receptor (beta chain) under discussion was sequenced for a study of shared clonotypes between healthy human individuals. The study drew its donors from healthy HIV-negative adults without recent acute infections or vaccinations. TCRdb's copy holds only in-frame clones and misses some; the assay was immunoSEQ multiplex PCR. Of hundreds of thousands of clones listed, 60% to 75% were seen once; the top ten hold more than 1.5%. Study-wide findings and caveats: The sampled material consisted only of blood, and tissue repertoires are likely to differ. Memory subsets had estimated richness that was generally smaller than that of naive subsets. Clonotypes not shared had lower generation probabilities than those common to all four donors.

Comment on this clone: The antigen remains unidentified. The same CDR3 also results from other DNA sequences found in this sample.

Germline V gives CDR1 SGHTA, CDR2 FQGTGA. The CDR3 consists of 15 residues. V was clipped by 3 bases and J by 0 bases, with 8 bases between them. The rearrangement links TRBV7-3 to TRBJ2-2; perhaps TRBD2 as D (5 bases). This TCR derives from a woman aged 30 to 39 in good health. The sequencing input was memory CD4+ T cells sorted from blood. Subset given: CD45RA-negative fraction. CDR3 sequence: CASSLGGPNTGELFF. CDR3 in DNA: TGTGCCAGCAGCTTGGGCGGGCCGAACACCGGGGAGCTGTTTTTT.